The entry that follows covers one T cell receptor beta chain sequence. The data were obtained in a study of identical twins. TCRdb passed the 5' RACE reads through MiXCR, listing each CDR3 protein once. The sample lists 1.5 million to 2 million distinct CDR3 sequences; less than 35% were seen once. The length of the CDR3 is 19 residues. Per germline, CDR1 LGHNA and CDR2 YNFKEQ. V lost 1 base to trimming and J lost 3 bases, with 24 bases between them. The chain carries TRBV4-2 and TRBJ1-2; D not resolved. The clonotype originates from a newborn girl in good health. Sequenced input: cord blood. The chain's CDR3 is CASSQVNPPHSALYYGYTF. For the CDR3, the DNA is TGTGCCAGCAGCCAAGTTAACCCCCCCCACAGTGCCCTATACTATGGCTACACCTTC.